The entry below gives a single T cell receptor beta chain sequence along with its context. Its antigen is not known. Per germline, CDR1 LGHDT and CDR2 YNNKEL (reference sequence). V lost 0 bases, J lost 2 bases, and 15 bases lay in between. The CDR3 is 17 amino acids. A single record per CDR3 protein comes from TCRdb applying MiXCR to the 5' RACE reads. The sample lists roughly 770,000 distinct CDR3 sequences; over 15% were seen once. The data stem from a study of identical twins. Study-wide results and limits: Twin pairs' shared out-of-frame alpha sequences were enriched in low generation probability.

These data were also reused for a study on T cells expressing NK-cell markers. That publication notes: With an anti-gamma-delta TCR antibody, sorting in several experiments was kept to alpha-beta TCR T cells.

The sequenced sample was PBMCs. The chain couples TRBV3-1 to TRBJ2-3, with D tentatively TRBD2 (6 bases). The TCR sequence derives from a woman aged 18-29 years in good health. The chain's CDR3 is CASSQESGERATDTQYF. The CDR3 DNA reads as TGTGCCAGCAGCCAAGAAAGTGGAGAGCGGGCCACAGATACGCAGTATTTT.